These 17 T cell receptor beta chains were all obtained from the same sample, sequenced in a study of T cells after yellow fever vaccination. TCRdb re-analysed the 5' RACE reads in MiXCR, keeping a single row per CDR3 protein. Among 450,000 to 650,000 distinct CDR3 sequences, just over 20% were seen once, and the ten largest hold 15% to 20%. The sample consisted of PBMCs, taken about 21 days after the first yellow fever vaccination. Receptors were obtained from a man aged 18-30 years who received the YFV17D yellow fever vaccine.

The rearrangement uses TRBV7-2 and TRBJ1-4, with 9 bases aligning to TRBD1. Germline CDR1 is SGHTA and CDR2 is FQGNSA. After removal of 1 base from V and 13 bases from J, the junction contained 13 bases not matched to a gene. This CDR3 has 16 residues. CDR3 residues: CASSLGGTGTQVALFF. The CDR3, as DNA: TGTGCCAGCAGCTTAGGGGGGACAGGGACCCAGGTTGCACTGTTTTTT.

This chain's CDR3 is CASRDRNGELFF. Here the CDR3 DNA reads TGTGCCAGCAGGGACAGGAACGGGGAGCTGTTTTTT. This chain links TRBV12-3 or TRBV12-4 with TRBJ2-2, with TRBD1 matching over 7 bases. The J segment lost 7 bases and the V segment lost 6 bases, leaving 2 bases of the junction unmatched. This CDR3 has 12 amino acids.

The chain combines TRBV6-1 with TRBJ2-7; D may be TRBD2 (5 bases). V was shortened by 6 bases and J by 4 bases, with 19 bases between the two germline ends. Germline-derived CDR1 and CDR2 are MNHNS and SASEGT. The CDR3 extends over 15 amino acids. The CDR3: CASRNEGIASYEQYF. CDR3 in DNA: TGTGCCAGCAGGAACGAGGGAATTGCCTCTTACGAGCAGTACTTC.

The V gene is TRBV24-1, the J gene TRBJ2-1; D is possibly TRBD1 (7 bases). Germline CDR1 KGHDR, CDR2 SFDVKD. Trimming took off 5 bases at V and 5 bases at J, with 15 bases between the two ends. This CDR3 is built from 15 residues. CDR3 protein: CATSGGRGDDNEQFF. The CDR3 DNA is TGTGCCACCAGTGGAGGCAGGGGGGATGACAATGAGCAGTTCTTC.

This clonotype was counted a few times. The chain employs TRBV27 and TRBJ1-5; D might be TRBD1 (6 bases). The germline V gene encodes CDR1 MNHEY and CDR2 SMNVEV (reference sequence). This CDR3 spans 17 amino acids. V was shortened by 5 bases and J by 4 bases, with 21 bases between the two germline ends. In DNA form, the CDR3 reads TGTGCCAGCAGTCAAACAGGGTCGCCACTTCCTAATCAGCCCCAGCATTTT. Translating gives CASSQTGSPLPNQPQHF.

The chain is built from TRBV6-1 and TRBJ1-1; TRBD1 agrees at 9 bases. Germline trimming cut 8 bases from V and 4 bases from J; bases unmatched to any gene: 8. This CDR3 spans 14 amino acids. Looked up from germline, CDR1 is MNHNS and CDR2 is SASEGT. The CDR3 DNA sequence: TGTGCCAGCGGGGACAGGGAAGGGGGCACTGAAGCTTTCTTT. Protein: CASGDREGGTEAFF.

This clonotype has only a few counts. The chain links TRBV9 to TRBJ2-1, with D uncertain. The V and J ends lost 1 base and 7 bases respectively, with 9 bases between them. Germline values: CDR1 SGDLS, CDR2 YYNGEE. This CDR3 contains 13 residues. The CDR3 spells CASSVRPANEQFF. The CDR3 coding sequence is TGTGCCAGCAGCGTACGGCCGGCAAATGAGCAGTTCTTC.

Ten or more counts support this clonotype. This chain connects TRBV7-9 to TRBJ1-6; D possibly corresponds to TRBD1 (6 bases). V was trimmed by 10 bases and J by 7 bases, leaving 20 bases between them. Germline V CDR1 and CDR2: SEHNR, FQNEAQ (reference sequence). The CDR3 sequence is 15 residues long. This CDR3 is CAIPWGAGGNSPLHF. The CDR3 DNA reads TGTGCCATCCCCTGGGGGGCAGGAGGAAATTCACCCCTCCACTTT.

CDR3: CASSLSLKGIGELFF. For the CDR3, the DNA is TGTGCCAGCAGTTTATCGTTAAAGGGAATCGGGGAGCTGTTTTTT. This chain connects TRBV27 to TRBJ2-2; D is unclear. From germline, CDR1 is MNHEY and CDR2 SMNVEV (reference sequence). Trimming removed 0 bases at V and 7 bases at J, with 12 bases between. The CDR3 covers 15 residues.

The CDR3 loop is CASSYGASGDTQYF. For the CDR3, the DNA is TGTGCCAGCAGTTACGGCGCTAGCGGAGATACGCAGTATTTT. The genes are TRBV6-5 and TRBJ2-3; 7 positions agree with TRBD2. The CDR3 has 14 residues. V lost 2 bases, J lost 5 bases, and 4 bases stayed unmatched. Germline V gene lookup returns CDR1 MNHEY and CDR2 SVGAGI.

This clonotype appeared once. This chain uses TRBV6-5 with TRBJ2-3; tentatively, D is TRBD1 or TRBD2 (5 bases each). With 2 bases removed from V and 4 bases from J, the gap between germline ends came to 10 bases. The CDR3 has 14 residues. Per the germline V gene, CDR1 is MNHEY and CDR2 is SVGAGI. The CDR3 sequence: CASSYRGPPDTQYF. CDR3 in DNA: TGTGCCAGCAGTTACCGGGGACCTCCAGATACGCAGTATTTT.

This clonotype was seen at least ten times. V gene TRBV4-1 combines with J gene TRBJ1-6; 8 bases match TRBD1. CDR1 and CDR2 (germline): MGHRA, YSYEKL. The CDR3 sequence is 16 residues long. J was trimmed by 10 bases and V by 0 bases; bases with no gene match: 8. The CDR3 loop reads CASSQDPPGGHSPLHF. DNA of the CDR3: TGCGCCAGCAGCCAAGATCCCCCAGGGGGCCACTCACCCCTCCACTTT.

This clonotype was counted many times. This chain links TRBV3-1 with TRBJ2-3; no clear D. Germline V lookup: CDR1 LGHDT, CDR2 YNNKEL (reference sequence). Trimming left V 1 base short and J 3 bases short, with 5 bases between. The CDR3 runs 13 residues. The CDR3 bases are TGTGCCAGCAGCCAAGGTCGGACAGATACGCAGTATTTT. Translation gives CASSQGRTDTQYF.

V gene TRBV7-2 combines with J gene TRBJ1-4, with a possible D match to TRBD1 (6 bases). Trimming took 1 base from V and 7 from J, leaving 13 bases between them. The CDR3 is made up of 15 amino acids. The germline V gene encodes CDR1 SGHTA and CDR2 FQGNSA. This CDR3 is CASSLGYRVGEKLFF. In nucleotides, the CDR3 is TGTGCCAGCAGCTTAGGCTACAGGGTCGGTGAAAAACTGTTTTTT.

The V gene is TRBV18, the J gene TRBJ2-1; 8 bases line up with TRBD1. Germline loops: CDR1 KGHSH, CDR2 LQKENI. CDR3 length: 15 amino acids. V dropped 2 bases and J dropped 2; count of bases not matched to a gene: 2. The CDR3 DNA is TGTGCCAGCTCACCATCGACAGGGGCCTACAATGAGCAGTTCTTC. Its translation is CASSPSTGAYNEQFF.

This clonotype was seen only a few times. This chain joins TRBV5-5 and TRBJ2-2; D not certain. The ends were cut back, 3 bases at V and 0 bases at J, with 12 bases in the middle. Per the germline V gene, CDR1 is SGHKS and CDR2 is YYEKEE (reference sequence). The CDR3 has 16 residues. The chain's CDR3 is CASSSRLSPNTGELFF. CDR3 bases: TGTGCCAGCAGCTCCCGGCTTAGTCCGAACACCGGGGAGCTGTTTTTT.

This clonotype was recorded a few times. The chain combines TRBV9 with TRBJ2-1, with 8 positions matching TRBD1. The germline gives CDR1 SGDLS, CDR2 YYNGEE. The length of the CDR3 is 17 residues. The V segment lost 0 bases and the J segment 8 bases; nucleotides outside the gene matches: 13. CDR3 sequence: CASSVDGYRGAMDEQFF. CDR3 in DNA: TGTGCCAGCAGCGTAGACGGGTACAGGGGGGCCATGGATGAGCAGTTCTTC. Supplemented by reference TRBV9 and TRBJ2-1, the full variable domain reads DSGVTQTPKHLITATGQRVTLRCSPRSGDLSVYWYQQSLDQGLQFLIQYYNGEERAKGNILERFSAQQFPDLHSELNLSSLELGDSALYFCASSVDGYRGAMDEQFFGPGTRLTVL.